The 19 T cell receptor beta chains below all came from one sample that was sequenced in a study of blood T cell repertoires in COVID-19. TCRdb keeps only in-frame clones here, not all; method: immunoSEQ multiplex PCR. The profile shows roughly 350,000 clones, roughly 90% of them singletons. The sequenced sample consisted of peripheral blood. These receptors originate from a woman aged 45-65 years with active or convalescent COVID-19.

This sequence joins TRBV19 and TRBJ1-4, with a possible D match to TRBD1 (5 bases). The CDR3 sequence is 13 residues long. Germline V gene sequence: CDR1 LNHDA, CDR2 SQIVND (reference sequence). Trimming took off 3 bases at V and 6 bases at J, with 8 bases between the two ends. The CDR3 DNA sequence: TGTGCCAGTAGTATTTCCAGGGATGAAAAACTGTTTTTT. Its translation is CASSISRDEKLFF.

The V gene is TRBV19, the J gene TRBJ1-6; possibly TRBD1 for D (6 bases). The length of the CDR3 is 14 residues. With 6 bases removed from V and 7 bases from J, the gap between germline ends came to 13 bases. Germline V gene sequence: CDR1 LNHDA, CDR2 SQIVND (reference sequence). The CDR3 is CASSDTGSNSPLHF. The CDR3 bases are TGTGCCAGTAGCGATACAGGGTCGAATTCACCCCTCCACTTT.

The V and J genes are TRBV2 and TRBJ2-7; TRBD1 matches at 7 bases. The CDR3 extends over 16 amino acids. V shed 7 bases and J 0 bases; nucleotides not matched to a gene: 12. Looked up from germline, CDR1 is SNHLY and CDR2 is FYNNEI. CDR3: CASKQGPSRSSYEQYF. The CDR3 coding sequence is TGTGCCAGCAAACAGGGGCCTTCGCGATCCTCCTACGAGCAGTACTTC.

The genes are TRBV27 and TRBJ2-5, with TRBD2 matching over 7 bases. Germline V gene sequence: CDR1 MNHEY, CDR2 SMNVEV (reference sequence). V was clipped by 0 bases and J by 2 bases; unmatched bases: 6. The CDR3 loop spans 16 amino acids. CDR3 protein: CASSLSQWTRQETQYF. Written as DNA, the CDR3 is TGTGCCAGCAGTTTATCCCAATGGACTAGACAAGAGACCCAGTACTTC.

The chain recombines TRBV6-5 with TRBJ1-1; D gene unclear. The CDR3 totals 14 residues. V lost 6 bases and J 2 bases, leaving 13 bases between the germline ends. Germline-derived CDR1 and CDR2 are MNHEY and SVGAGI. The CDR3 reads CASSRTVHNTEAFF. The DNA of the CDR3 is TGTGCCAGCAGCCGAACAGTTCATAACACTGAAGCTTTCTTT.

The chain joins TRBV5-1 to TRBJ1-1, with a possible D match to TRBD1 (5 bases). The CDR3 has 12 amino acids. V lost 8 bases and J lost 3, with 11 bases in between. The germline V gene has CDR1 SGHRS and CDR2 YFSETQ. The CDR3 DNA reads TGCGCCAGTCGGCAAGGGGACACTGAAGCTTTCTTT. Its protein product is CASRQGDTEAFF.

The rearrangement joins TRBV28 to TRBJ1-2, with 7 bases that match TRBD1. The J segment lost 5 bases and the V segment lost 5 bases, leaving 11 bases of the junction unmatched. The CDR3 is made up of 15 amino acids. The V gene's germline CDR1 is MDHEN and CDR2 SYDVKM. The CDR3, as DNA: TGTGCCAGCAGTCCCCCGACAGGGCGGGTTTATGGCTACACCTTC. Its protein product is CASSPPTGRVYGYTF.

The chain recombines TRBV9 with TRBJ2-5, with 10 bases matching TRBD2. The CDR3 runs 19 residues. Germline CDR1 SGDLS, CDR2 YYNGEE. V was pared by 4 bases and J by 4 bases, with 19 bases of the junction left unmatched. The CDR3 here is CASSSSGSAGRRLGETQYF. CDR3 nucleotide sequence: TGTGCCAGCAGCTCTAGCGGGAGCGCCGGAAGAAGGTTAGGAGAGACCCAGTACTTC.

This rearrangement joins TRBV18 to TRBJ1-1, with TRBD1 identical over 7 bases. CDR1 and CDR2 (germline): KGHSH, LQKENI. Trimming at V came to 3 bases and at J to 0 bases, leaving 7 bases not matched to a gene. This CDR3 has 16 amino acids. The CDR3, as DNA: TGTGCCAGCTCACCTCTTGAGGGGGCCTTGAACACTGAAGCTTTCTTT. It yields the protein CASSPLEGALNTEAFF.

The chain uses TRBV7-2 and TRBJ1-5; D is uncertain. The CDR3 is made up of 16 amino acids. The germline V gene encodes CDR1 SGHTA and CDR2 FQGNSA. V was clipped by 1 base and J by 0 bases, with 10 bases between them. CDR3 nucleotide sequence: TGTGCCAGCAGCTTAGTCTTAGATTATAGCAATCAGCCCCAGCATTTT. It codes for CASSLVLDYSNQPQHF.

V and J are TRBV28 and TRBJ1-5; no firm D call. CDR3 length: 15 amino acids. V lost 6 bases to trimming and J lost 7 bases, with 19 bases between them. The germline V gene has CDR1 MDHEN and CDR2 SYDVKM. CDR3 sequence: CASSFSPPGSQPQHF. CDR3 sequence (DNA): TGTGCCAGCAGCTTCTCCCCTCCGGGGTCCCAGCCCCAGCATTTT.

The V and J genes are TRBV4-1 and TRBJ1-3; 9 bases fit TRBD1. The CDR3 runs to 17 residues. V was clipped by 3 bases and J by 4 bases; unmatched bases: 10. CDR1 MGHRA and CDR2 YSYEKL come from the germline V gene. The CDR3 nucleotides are TGCGCCAGCAGCCAGGGGGTACAGGGGGCGCAAGGAAACACCATATATTTT. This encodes CASSQGVQGAQGNTIYF.

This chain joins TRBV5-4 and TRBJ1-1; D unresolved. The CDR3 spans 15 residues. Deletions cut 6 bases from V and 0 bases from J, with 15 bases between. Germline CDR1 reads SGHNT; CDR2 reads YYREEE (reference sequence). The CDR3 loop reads CASTQNTNMNTEAFF. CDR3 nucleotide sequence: TGTGCCAGCACCCAGAACACGAACATGAACACTGAAGCTTTCTTT.

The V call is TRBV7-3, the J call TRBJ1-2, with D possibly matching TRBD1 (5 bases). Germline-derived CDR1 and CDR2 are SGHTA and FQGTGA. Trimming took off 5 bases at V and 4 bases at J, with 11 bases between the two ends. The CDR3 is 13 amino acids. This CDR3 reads CASSGEGLYGYTF. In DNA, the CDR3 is TGTGCCAGCAGCGGGGAGGGACTCTATGGCTACACCTTC. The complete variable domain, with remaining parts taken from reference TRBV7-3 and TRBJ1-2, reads GAGVSQTPSNKVTEKGKYVELRCDPISGHTALYWYRQSLGQGPEFLIYFQGTGAADDSGLPNDRFFAVRPEGSVSTLKIQRTERGDSAVYLCASSGEGLYGYTFGSGTRLTVV.

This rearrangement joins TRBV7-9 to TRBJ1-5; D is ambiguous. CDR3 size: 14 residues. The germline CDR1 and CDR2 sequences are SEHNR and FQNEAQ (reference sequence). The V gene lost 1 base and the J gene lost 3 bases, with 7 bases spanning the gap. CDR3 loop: CASSLGGNNQPQHF. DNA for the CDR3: TGTGCCAGCAGCTTAGGCGGCAACAATCAGCCCCAGCATTTT.

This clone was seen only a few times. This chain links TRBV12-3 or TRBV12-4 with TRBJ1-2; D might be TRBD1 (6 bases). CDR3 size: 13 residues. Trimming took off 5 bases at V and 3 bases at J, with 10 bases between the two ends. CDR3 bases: TGTGCCAGCAGTCCAAGGACAGACTATGGCTACACCTTC. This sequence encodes CASSPRTDYGYTF.

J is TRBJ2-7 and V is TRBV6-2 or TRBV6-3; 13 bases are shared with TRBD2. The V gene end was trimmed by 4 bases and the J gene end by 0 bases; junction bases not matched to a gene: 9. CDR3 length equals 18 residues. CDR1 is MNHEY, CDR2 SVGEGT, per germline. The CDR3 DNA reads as TGTGCCAGCAGTTTGACCGGGACTAGCGGGGTGAGCTCCTACGAGCAGTACTTC. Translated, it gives CASSLTGTSGVSSYEQYF.

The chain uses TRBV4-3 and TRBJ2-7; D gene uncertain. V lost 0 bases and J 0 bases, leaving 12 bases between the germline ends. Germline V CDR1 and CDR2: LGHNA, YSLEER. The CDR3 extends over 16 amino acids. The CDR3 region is CASSQEYDLSSYEQYF. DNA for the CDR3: TGCGCCAGCAGCCAAGAATACGATCTCAGCTCCTACGAGCAGTACTTC.

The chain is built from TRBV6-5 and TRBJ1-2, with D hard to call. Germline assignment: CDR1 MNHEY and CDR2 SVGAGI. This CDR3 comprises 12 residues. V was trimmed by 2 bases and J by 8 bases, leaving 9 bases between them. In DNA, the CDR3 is TGTGCCAGCAGTTACAGCGATGGCGGCTACACCTTC. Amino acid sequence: CASSYSDGGYTF.